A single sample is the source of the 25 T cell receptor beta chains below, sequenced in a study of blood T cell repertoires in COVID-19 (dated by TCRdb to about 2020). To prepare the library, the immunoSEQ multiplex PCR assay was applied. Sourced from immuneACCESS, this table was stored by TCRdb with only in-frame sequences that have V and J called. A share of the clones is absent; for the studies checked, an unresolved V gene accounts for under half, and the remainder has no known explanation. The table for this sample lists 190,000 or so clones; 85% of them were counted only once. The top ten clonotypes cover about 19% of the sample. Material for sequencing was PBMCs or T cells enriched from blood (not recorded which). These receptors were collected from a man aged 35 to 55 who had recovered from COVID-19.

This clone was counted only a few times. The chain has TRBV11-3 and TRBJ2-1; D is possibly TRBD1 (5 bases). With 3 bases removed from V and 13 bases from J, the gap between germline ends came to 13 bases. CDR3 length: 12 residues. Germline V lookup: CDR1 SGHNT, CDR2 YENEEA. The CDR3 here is CASSFLQGGQFF. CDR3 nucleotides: TGTGCCAGCAGCTTCCTGCAGGGTGGACAGTTCTTC. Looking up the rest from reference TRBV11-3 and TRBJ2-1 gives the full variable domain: EAGVVQSPRYKIIEKKQPVAFWCNPISGHNTLYWYLQNLGQGPELLIRYENEEAVDDSQLPKDRFSAERLKGVDSTLKIQPAELGDSAVYLCASSFLQGGQFFGPGTRLTVL.

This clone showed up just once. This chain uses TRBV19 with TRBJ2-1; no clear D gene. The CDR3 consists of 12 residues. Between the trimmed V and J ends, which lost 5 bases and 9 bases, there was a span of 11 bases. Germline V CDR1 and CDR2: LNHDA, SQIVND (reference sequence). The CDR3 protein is CASSASAPEQFF. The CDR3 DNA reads TGTGCCAGTAGTGCCAGCGCTCCTGAGCAGTTCTTC.

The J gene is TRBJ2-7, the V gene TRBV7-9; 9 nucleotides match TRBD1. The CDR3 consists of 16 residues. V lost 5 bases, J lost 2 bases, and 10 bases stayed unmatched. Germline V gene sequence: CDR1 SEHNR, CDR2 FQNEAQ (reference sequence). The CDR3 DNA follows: TGTGCCAGCAGCCAGTACACCGGGACAGGGCCCTACGAGCAGTACTTC. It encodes CASSQYTGTGPYEQYF. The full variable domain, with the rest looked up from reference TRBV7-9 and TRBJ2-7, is DTGVSQNPRHKITKRGQNVTFRCDPISEHNRLYWYRQTLGQGPEFLTYFQNEAQLEKSRLLSDRFSAERPKGSFSTLEIQRTEQGDSAMYLCASSQYTGTGPYEQYFGPGTRLTVT.

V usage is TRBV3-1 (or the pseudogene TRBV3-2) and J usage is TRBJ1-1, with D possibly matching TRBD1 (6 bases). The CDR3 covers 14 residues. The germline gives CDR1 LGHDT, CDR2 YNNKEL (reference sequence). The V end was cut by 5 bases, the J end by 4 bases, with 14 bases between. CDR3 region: CASSEQGRVTEAFF. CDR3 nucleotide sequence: TGTGCCAGCAGCGAACAGGGCAGGGTCACTGAAGCTTTCTTT.

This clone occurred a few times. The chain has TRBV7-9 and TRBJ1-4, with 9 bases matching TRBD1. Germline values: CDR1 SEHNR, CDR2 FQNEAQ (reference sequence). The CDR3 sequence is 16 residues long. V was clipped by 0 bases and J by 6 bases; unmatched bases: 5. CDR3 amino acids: CASSLAGTGRYEKLFF. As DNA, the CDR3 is TGTGCCAGCAGCTTAGCGGGGACAGGGAGATATGAAAAACTGTTTTTT.

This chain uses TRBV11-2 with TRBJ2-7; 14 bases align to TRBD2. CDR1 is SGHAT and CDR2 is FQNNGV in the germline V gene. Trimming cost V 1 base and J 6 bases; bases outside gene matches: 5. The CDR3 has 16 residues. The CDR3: CASSLAPGLAGAEQYF. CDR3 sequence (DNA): TGTGCCAGCAGCTTAGCCCCGGGACTAGCGGGAGCCGAGCAGTACTTC. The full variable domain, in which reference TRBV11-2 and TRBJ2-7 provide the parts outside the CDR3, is EAGVAQSPRYKIIEKRQSVAFWCNPISGHATLYWYQQILGQGPKLLIQFQNNGVVDDSQLPKDRFSAERLKGVDSTLKIQPAKLEDSAVYLCASSLAPGLAGAEQYFGPGTRLTVT.

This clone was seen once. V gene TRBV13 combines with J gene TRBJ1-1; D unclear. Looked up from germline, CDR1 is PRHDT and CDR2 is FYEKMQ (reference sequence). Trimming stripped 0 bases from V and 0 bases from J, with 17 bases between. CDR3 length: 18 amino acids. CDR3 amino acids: CASSLGLWQLVMNTEAFF. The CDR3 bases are TGTGCCAGCAGCTTAGGCCTCTGGCAGCTAGTAATGAACACTGAAGCTTTCTTT.

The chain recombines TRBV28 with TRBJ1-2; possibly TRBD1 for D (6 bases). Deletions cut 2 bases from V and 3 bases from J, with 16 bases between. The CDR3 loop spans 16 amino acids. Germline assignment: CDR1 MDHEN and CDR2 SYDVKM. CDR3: CASSLRTPDSYYGYTF. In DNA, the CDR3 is TGTGCCAGCAGTTTACGAACCCCGGACAGCTACTATGGCTACACCTTC.

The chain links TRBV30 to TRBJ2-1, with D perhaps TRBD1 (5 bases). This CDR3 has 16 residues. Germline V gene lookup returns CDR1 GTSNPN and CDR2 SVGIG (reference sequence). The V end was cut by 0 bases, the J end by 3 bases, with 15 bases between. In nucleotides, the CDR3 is TGTGCCTGGAGTGTACGAAGCCAGGGCCTCTACAATGAGCAGTTCTTC. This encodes CAWSVRSQGLYNEQFF.

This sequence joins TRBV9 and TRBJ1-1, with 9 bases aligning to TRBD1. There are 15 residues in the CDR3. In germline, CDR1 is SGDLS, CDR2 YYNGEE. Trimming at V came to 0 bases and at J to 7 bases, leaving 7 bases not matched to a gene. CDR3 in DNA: TGTGCCAGCAGCGTAGGGGGGACAGGGACCGTTGAAGCTTTCTTT. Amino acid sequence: CASSVGGTGTVEAFF.

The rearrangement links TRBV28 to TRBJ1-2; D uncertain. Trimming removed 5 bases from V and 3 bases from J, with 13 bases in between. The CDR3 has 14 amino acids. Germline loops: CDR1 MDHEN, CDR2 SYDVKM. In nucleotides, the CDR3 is TGTGCCAGCAGTCCCCCCCGGGTAGACTATGGCTACACCTTC. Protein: CASSPPRVDYGYTF.

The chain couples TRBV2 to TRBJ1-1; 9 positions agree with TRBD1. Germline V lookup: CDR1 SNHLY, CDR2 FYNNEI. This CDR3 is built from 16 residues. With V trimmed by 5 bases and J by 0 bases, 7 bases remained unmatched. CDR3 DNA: TGTGCCAGCAGTAATACCGGGACAGGGTTGAACACTGAAGCTTTCTTT. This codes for CASSNTGTGLNTEAFF. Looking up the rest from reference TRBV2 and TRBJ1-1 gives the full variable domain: EPEVTQTPSHQVTQMGQEVILRCVPISNHLYFYWYRQILGQKVEFLVSFYNNEISEKSEIFDDQFSVERPDGSNFTLKIRSTKLEDSAMYFCASSNTGTGLNTEAFFGQGTRLTVV.

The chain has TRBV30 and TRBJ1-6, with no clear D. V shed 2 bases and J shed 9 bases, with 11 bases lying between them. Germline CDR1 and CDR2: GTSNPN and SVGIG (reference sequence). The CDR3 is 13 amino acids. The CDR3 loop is CAWSRQVGSPLHF. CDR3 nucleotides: TGTGCCTGGAGTCGGCAGGTTGGTTCACCCCTCCACTTT.

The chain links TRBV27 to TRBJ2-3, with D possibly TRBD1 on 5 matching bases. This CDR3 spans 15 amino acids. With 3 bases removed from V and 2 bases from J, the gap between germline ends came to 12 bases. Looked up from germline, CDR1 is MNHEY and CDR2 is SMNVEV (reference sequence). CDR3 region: CASSFASGYTDTQYF. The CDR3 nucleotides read TGTGCCAGCAGTTTTGCTTCAGGGTACACAGATACGCAGTATTTT.

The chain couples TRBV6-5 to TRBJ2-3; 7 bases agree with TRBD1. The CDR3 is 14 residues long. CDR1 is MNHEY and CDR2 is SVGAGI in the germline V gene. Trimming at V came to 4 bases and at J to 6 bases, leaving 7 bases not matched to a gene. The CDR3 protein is CASSLTTGPDTQYF. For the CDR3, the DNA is TGTGCCAGCAGTTTAACGACAGGGCCGGATACGCAGTATTTT.

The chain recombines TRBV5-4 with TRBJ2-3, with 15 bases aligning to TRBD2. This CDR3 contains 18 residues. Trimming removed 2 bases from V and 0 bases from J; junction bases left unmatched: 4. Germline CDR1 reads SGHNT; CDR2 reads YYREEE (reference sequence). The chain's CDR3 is CASSFGTSGGTSTDTQYF. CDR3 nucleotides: TGTGCCAGCAGCTTCGGGACTAGCGGGGGGACTAGCACAGATACGCAGTATTTT.

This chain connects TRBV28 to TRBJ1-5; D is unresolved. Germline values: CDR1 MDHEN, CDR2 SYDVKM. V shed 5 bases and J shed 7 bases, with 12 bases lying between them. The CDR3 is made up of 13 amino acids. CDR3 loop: CASSTGKKQPQHF. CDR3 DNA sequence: TGTGCCAGCAGTACGGGGAAGAAGCAGCCCCAGCATTTT.

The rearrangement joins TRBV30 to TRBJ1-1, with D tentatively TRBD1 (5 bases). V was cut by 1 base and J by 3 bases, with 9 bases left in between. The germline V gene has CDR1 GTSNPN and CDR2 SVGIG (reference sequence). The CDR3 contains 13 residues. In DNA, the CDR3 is TGTGCCTGGAGTGGCGACAGTTACACTGAAGCTTTCTTT. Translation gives CAWSGDSYTEAFF.

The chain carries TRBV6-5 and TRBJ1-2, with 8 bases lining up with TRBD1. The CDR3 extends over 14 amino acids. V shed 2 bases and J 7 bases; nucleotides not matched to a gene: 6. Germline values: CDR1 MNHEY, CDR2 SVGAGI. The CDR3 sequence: CASSYGQGAGGYTF. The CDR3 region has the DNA TGTGCCAGCAGTTACGGTCAGGGGGCCGGTGGCTACACCTTC.

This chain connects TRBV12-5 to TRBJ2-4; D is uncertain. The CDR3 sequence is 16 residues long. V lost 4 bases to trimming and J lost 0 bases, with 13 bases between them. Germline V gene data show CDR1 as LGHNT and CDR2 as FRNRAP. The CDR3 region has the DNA TGTGCTAGTGGTTCCAGATTACCCCGAGCCAAAAACATTCAGTACTTC. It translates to CASGSRLPRAKNIQYF.

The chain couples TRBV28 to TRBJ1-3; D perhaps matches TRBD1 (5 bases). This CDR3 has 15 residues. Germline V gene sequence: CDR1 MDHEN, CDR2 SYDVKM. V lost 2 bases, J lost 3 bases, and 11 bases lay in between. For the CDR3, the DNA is TGTGCCAGCAGTTTAGGGGCCCTCAGTGGAAACACCATATATTTT. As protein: CASSLGALSGNTIYF.

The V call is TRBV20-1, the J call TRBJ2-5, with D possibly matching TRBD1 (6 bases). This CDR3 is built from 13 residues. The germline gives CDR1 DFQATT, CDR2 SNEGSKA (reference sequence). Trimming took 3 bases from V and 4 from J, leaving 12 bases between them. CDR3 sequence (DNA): TGCAGTGCTAGTCGACAGGTAGGAGAGACCCAGTACTTC. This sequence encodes CSASRQVGETQYF.

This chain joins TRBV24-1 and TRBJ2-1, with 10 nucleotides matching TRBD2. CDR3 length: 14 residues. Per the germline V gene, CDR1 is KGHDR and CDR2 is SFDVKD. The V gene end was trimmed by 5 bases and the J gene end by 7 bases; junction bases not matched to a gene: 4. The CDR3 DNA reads TGTGCCACCAGTGTAGCGGGAGGATGGAATGAGCAGTTCTTC. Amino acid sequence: CATSVAGGWNEQFF.

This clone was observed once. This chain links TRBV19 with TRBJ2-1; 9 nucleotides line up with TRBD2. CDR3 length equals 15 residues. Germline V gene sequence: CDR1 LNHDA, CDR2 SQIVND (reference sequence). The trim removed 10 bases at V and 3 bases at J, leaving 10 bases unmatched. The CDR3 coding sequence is TGTGCCACCACCCCCGGCGGGAGGGTCTACAATGAGCAGTTCTTC. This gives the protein CATTPGGRVYNEQFF.

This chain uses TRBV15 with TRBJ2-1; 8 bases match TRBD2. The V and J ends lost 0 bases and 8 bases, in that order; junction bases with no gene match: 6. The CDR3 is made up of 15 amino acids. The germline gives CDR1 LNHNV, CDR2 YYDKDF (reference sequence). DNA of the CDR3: TGTGCCACCAGCAGAGATATAGCGGGATTGGATGAGCAGTTCTTC. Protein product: CATSRDIAGLDEQFF.